The present T cell receptor (beta chain) was sequenced within a study of T cells in Graves' hyperthyroidism and ophthalmopathy (dated by TCRdb to about 2019). Background for the entire study: Peripheral blood was collected at initial diagnosis, before any treatment. TCR V-J signatures able to tell the groups apart were searched for in a discovery cohort of more than 90 patients, of whom roughly 42 had Graves' ophthalmopathy and 57 had stable Graves' hyperthyroidism. Prospective prediction of ophthalmopathy was tested in an independent validation cohort of 18 to 20 hyperthyroidism patients and roughly 16 patients who later progressed to ophthalmopathy. The 100 discovery patients were randomly divided into training and test sets at a 7:3 ratio. In addition, the study compared T-cell repertoires in thyroid tissue and in blood from roughly six Graves' hyperthyroidism patients. After sampling, hyperthyroidism patients received methimazole starting at 30 mg daily, and ophthalmopathy patients received high-dose intravenous methylprednisolone. According to the paper, TCR Vbeta CDR3 sequencing was carried out on over 130 peripheral blood samples, which came from 40 to 45 ophthalmopathy, 70 to 80 hyperthyroidism and some 17 progressor patients. What the study reported, not specific to this receptor: No statistical method was used to fix the sample size in advance, and group allocation was not hidden from the investigators. Blood samples also contained most of the expanded thyroid clonotypes (frequency above 0.001), which suggests that blood repertoires may reflect thyroid immune responses. Ophthalmopathy was separated from stable hyperthyroidism by a 13 V-J signature model, with about 88% sensitivity and just over 81% specificity obtained in cross-validation and 80%/75% obtained in testing. In validation, the model predicted progression to ophthalmopathy with roughly 70% sensitivity and around 72% specificity, a median of 6.5 months before onset.

Graves' hyperthyroidism was defined as stable when no progression to ophthalmopathy occurred over 18 months of follow-up. Hyperthyroidism patients were aged 18 to 65 years and newly diagnosed, with disease duration of less than 2 months. Exclusion was applied to patients with uncontrolled infections, other autoimmune diseases, pregnancy or lactation. Clinical symptoms, serum thyroxine and TRAb, thyroid ultrasound, and orbital computed tomography formed the basis for the diagnoses. PBMCs were isolated from approximately 10 ml of fresh peripheral blood by Ficoll-Paque density gradient centrifugation. Total RNA was extracted with Trizol reagent, and quality was checked on an Agilent 2100 Bioanalyzer. V is trimmed back by 2 bases and J by 0 bases, and the junction contains 5 bases that no gene match accounts for. CDR1 and CDR2, per the germline V gene (reference sequence), are SEHNR and FQNEAQ. The CDR3 contains 16 residues, cysteine and phenylalanine counted. Only CDR3 DNA is held: 48 bases, read in frame from base 1.

This clonotype appeared many times. Its target antigen remains unknown. Base quality data are lacking; no much larger clone is found one base away. The TCR beta CDR3 regions were amplified from the RNA transcripts. For the first round of RT-PCR on the TCR CDR3, the HTBI primer set was used together with the Qiagen OneStep RT-PCR kit. A second multiplex PCR round built the libraries, followed by size selection and purification. The libraries were sequenced on an Illumina HiSeq2000 using paired-end 100 bp reads. The source study handled its data this way. SOAPnuke was used to process the raw data, removing reads that contained adapters or uncalled bases, had a mean Phred below 15, or lacked an exact match to the constant primer or identifier. COPE v1.2.5 was used to merge the high-quality paired reads, and each unique nucleotide sequence was defined as a clonotype. MiTCR v1.1 was used to align the clonotypes against IMGT TRBV, TRBD and TRBJ reference segments. Analysis was restricted to V-J combinations with a frequency above 0.0001, which covered over 98% of repertoires. A TCS score was defined as the ratio of F50 (clonal expansion) to E x V (chaos), with BLOSUM62-based TCRdist applied between CDR3 peptides within each V-J. Welch's t-statistics and random forest reduced 514 V-J features to 10 to 15, which were used in a naive Bayes classifier (R e1071). Using fastp at Q25 and MiXCR, TCRdb reprocessed the public reads and kept productive beta chains. Rows with a matching CDR3 protein are joined into one entry that keeps the most common DNA and genes. These V and J calls are TCRdb output, not the study's own analysis. The sample yields 550,000 to 800,000 distinct CDR3 sequences; about 15% were counted once. The top ten constitute 8.4% of the sample.

The sequenced sample consisted of blood. The chain uses TRBV7-9 and TRBJ1-1; 8 central nucleotides agree with TRBD1. The source of this sequence is a man aged 18 to 30 with Graves' hyperthyroidism. CDR3 reads: CASSLRQGPLNTEAFF. The DNA reads as follows: TGTGCCAGCAGCTTAAGACAGGGGCCCTTGAACACTGAAGCTTTCTTT.